This is a list of T cell receptor beta chains from one sample in a study of T cell changes during pregnancy in multiple sclerosis. Using immunoSEQ multiplex PCR, the repertoire was profiled, and TCRdb retains in-frame clones only, with some absent. The sample has some 70,000 clones, 75% to 90% seen once. The source material was peripheral blood, sampled before pregnancy. The receptors were sampled from a female donor with multiple sclerosis, enrolled in a pregnancy study. CDR3s include the opening cysteine and the closing phenylalanine or tryptophan. A D gene is named only where the DNA matches it firmly. Clone size is given for some rows only: seen once, a few or many times, or a class if the clone is expanded.

>TRBD1|TRBV29-1|13|-|TRBJ1-1
TGCAGCGTTCCGGCAGGGGGATATACTGAAGCTTTCTTT
CSVPAGGYTEAFF
>-|TRBV30|13|few|TRBJ1-5
TGTGCCTGGAGTGTACGGGGTGGGTGGCCCCAGCATTTT
CAWSVRGGWPQHF
>-|TRBV19|13|-|TRBJ1-2
TGTGCCAGTAGTATGACAGCCCTCTATGGCTACACCTTC
CASSMTALYGYTF
>TRBD1|TRBV27|16|-|TRBJ2-4
TGTGCCAGCAGTTTAGACAGGGGGCTAGCCAAAAACATTCAGTACTTC
CASSLDRGLAKNIQYF
>-|TRBV7-6|13|-|TRBJ2-2
TGTGCCAGCAGCTTTAGCGTCCCCGGGGAGCTGTTTTTT
CASSFSVPGELFF
>-|TRBV6-4|14|-|TRBJ1-1
TGTGCCAGCAGTCCGACAGGTATGAACACTGAAGCTTTCTTT
CASSPTGMNTEAFF
>-|TRBV19|15|-|TRBJ1-2
TGTGCCAGTAGTATCCAGGTCGTAGGCCAGGGAGGCTACACCTTC
CASSIQVVGQGGYTF
>-|TRBV5-1|14|-|TRBJ2-7
TGCGCCAGCAGCTTGGAGGACAGCGCCTACGAGCAGTACTTC
CASSLEDSAYEQYF
>-|TRBV25-1|13|-|TRBJ1-1
TGTGCCAGCCGGGAGGACGCTAACACTGAAGCTTTCTTT
CASREDANTEAFF
>-|TRBV28|14|-|TRBJ1-5
TGTGCCAGCAGTTTAACAGGGCGCAATCAGCCCCAGCATTTT
CASSLTGRNQPQHF
>TRBD1|TRBV19|14|-|TRBJ2-5
TGTGCCAGTAACCGGGGACAGCTTCAAGAGACCCAGTACTTC
CASNRGQLQETQYF
>-|TRBV4-1|15|once|TRBJ1-5
TGCGCCAGCAGCCAAGGTACGGGATCCCATCAGCCCCAGCATTTT
CASSQGTGSHQPQHF
>TRBD1|TRBV27|13|-|TRBJ1-2
TGTGCCAGCAGGGGGACAGGCTACTATGGCTACACCTTC
CASRGTGYYGYTF
>TRBD1|TRBV29-1|13|-|TRBJ2-5
TGCAGCGTGGCCGGGACAGCACAAGAGACCCAGTACTTC
CSVAGTAQETQYF
>-|TRBV18|19|-|TRBJ1-6
TGTGCCAGCTCACCCGTTGTTATATCGCCAGGAATGGATAATTCACCCCTCCACTTT
CASSPVVISPGMDNSPLHF
>-|TRBV6-5|14|-|TRBJ1-4
TGTGCCAGCAGAGGCGCGGCAACTAATGAAAAACTGTTTTTT
CASRGAATNEKLFF
>-|TRBV11-2|16|once|TRBJ2-1
TGTGCCAGCAGCTTAGAGAAGCAACCTAGTTACAATGAGCAGTTCTTC
CASSLEKQPSYNEQFF
>TRBD1|TRBV5-1|15|-|TRBJ1-1
TGCGCCAGCAGCTTGTACAGGGGGCAGGACACTGAAGCTTTCTTT
CASSLYRGQDTEAFF
>-|TRBV6-5|15|once|TRBJ1-1
TGTGCCAGCAGTTACTCGGGGGCTCTGAACACTGAAGCTTTCTTT
CASSYSGALNTEAFF
>TRBD1|TRBV18|15|-|TRBJ1-5
TGTGCCAGCTCACCACCGGGACAGGGGAATCAGCCCCAGCATTTT
CASSPPGQGNQPQHF
>TRBD1|TRBV18|16|-|TRBJ1-2
TGTGCCAGCTCAAAAATGGCCGGGACAGAAAACTATGGCTACACCTTC
CASSKMAGTENYGYTF
>-|TRBV10-3|14|-|TRBJ2-7
TGTGCCATCGGAGCAGGGCGCAGCTCCTACGAGCAGTACTTC
CAIGAGRSSYEQYF
>-|TRBV4-1|15|once|TRBJ1-5
TGCGCCAGCAGCCAAGACGGGTTCGGATATCAGCCCCAGCATTTT
CASSQDGFGYQPQHF
>TRBD2|TRBV30|15|-|TRBJ2-5
TGTGCCTGGGGGCCGGGACTAGCGGGCCAAGAGACCCAGTACTTC
CAWGPGLAGQETQYF
>TRBD2|TRBV6-6|13|few|TRBJ2-2
TGTGCCAGCCGTAGCGGGGTCTACGGGGAGCTGTTTTTT
CASRSGVYGELFF
>TRBD2|TRBV7-9|15|-|TRBJ2-5
TGTGCCGAGGGAGGACTAGCGGGAGTAGGGGAGACCCAGTACTTC
CAEGGLAGVGETQYF
>TRBD1|TRBV9|14|-|TRBJ1-2
TGTGCCAGCAGCGTAGAGGCAGGGGGCTATGGCTACACCTTC
CASSVEAGGYGYTF
>TRBD1|TRBV11-2|16|-|TRBJ2-7
TGTGCCAGCAGCCCTCACATCGGACAGGCCAGCTACGAGCAGTACTTC
CASSPHIGQASYEQYF
>TRBD1|TRBV12-5|17|-|TRBJ1-1
TGTGCTAGTGGTTTGGCCGGGACAGGGCGGTTTGCGACTGAAGCTTTCTTT
CASGLAGTGRFATEAFF
>TRBD1|TRBV27|14|once|TRBJ1-2
TGTGCCAGCCTCGGACAGGGAGCTTGGAATGGCTACACCTTC
CASLGQGAWNGYTF